Listed here are 26 T cell receptor beta chains from one sample, sequenced in a study of T cells in Graves' hyperthyroidism and ophthalmopathy. The investigators amplified TCR beta CDR3 regions from RNA transcripts. The HTBI primer set drove a first-round RT-PCR of the TCR CDR3. TCRdb ran MiXCR on the multiplex PCR reads and lists one entry per CDR3 protein. The profile shows under 450,000 distinct CDR3 sequences, approximately 15% of them singletons. Sequencing was carried out using blood. Receptors originate from a man aged 25 to 45 with Graves' hyperthyroidism that later progressed to Graves' ophthalmopathy.

This clonotype was recorded many times. The rearrangement uses TRBV6-1 and TRBJ2-1; 11 nucleotides match TRBD2. Germline CDR1 and CDR2: MNHNS and SASEGT. J gave up 8 bases and V 5 bases, and 8 bases lay outside the gene matches. This CDR3 region has 15 residues. The CDR3 sequence is CASSYSGGARDEQFF. The CDR3 bases are TGTGCCAGCAGTTATAGCGGGGGGGCCAGGGATGAGCAGTTCTTC.

This clonotype was recorded once. This chain connects TRBV13 to TRBJ2-2; no clear D. The V end was cut by 5 bases, the J end by 1 base, with 11 bases between. Germline CDR1 PRHDT, CDR2 FYEKMQ (reference sequence). The CDR3 spans 15 residues. In nucleotides, the CDR3 is TGTGCCAGCAGCCCGGGTAAATGGAACACCGGGGAGCTGTTTTTT. Translation: CASSPGKWNTGELFF.

This chain connects TRBV28 to TRBJ2-5; TRBD2 might be the D (7 bases). CDR3 length equals 12 residues. Germline CDR1 reads MDHEN; CDR2 reads SYDVKM. V was pared by 6 bases and J by 11 bases, with 16 bases between. In DNA form, the CDR3 reads TGTGCCAGCAGCCCTAAGGGGGGGCCACAGTACTTC. Translated: CASSPKGGPQYF.

This clonotype has at least ten counts. The chain has TRBV20-1 and TRBJ2-7, with D possibly being TRBD1 (5 bases). Germline CDR1 reads DFQATT; CDR2 reads SNEGSKA (reference sequence). This CDR3 spans 15 amino acids. The V gene lost 1 base and the J gene lost 2 bases, with 15 bases spanning the gap. DNA for the CDR3: TGCAGTGCTAGAGTTAGGAGCGTGGGGCCCTACGAGCAGTACTTC. It codes for CSARVRSVGPYEQYF.

The chain links TRBV12-3 or TRBV12-4 to TRBJ2-2; 7 bases align to TRBD1. V shed 6 bases, J shed 10 bases, and the junction held 8 bases outside the gene matches. The CDR3 runs 13 residues. CDR3 amino acids: CASRRDSPTELFF. DNA for the CDR3: TGTGCCAGCAGACGGGACAGTCCCACGGAGCTGTTTTTT.

The chain links TRBV7-2 to TRBJ2-3, with D possibly being TRBD1 (6 bases). The length of the CDR3 is 14 residues. Looked up from germline, CDR1 is SGHTA and CDR2 is FQGNSA. The germline V and J ends were trimmed by 11 bases and 3 bases, with 18 bases remaining between them. CDR3: CAGLQQGPTDTQYF. The CDR3 region has the DNA TGTGCCGGACTGCAGCAGGGGCCAACAGATACGCAGTATTTT.

This clonotype showed up just a few times. The chain joins TRBV28 to TRBJ2-7, with TRBD1 matching 7 bases. Germline CDR1 MDHEN, CDR2 SYDVKM. The junction had 9 bases not matched to a gene; V was cut back by 6 bases and J by 4 bases. CDR3 size: 14 residues. CDR3 sequence reads: CASRDSYRGYEQYF. CDR3 DNA sequence: TGTGCCAGCAGGGACTCATACAGGGGTTACGAGCAGTACTTC.

This rearrangement joins TRBV15 to TRBJ1-5; D gene unclear. The V end was cut by 2 bases, the J end by 2 bases, with 10 bases between. This CDR3 spans 15 amino acids. The germline V gene encodes CDR1 LNHNV and CDR2 YYDKDF (reference sequence). CDR3 sequence reads: CATSRRRLGNQPQHF. The DNA of the CDR3 is TGTGCCACCAGCAGACGACGACTGGGCAATCAGCCCCAGCATTTT.

The chain has TRBV19 and TRBJ1-5; D is possibly TRBD1 (6 bases). Germline V gene data show CDR1 as LNHDA and CDR2 as SQIVND (reference sequence). The V and J ends lost 4 bases and 0 bases respectively, with 16 bases between them. The length of the CDR3 is 17 residues. This CDR3 is CASSTRQATYSNQPQHF. The CDR3 DNA follows: TGTGCCAGTAGTACCCGACAGGCGACTTATAGCAATCAGCCCCAGCATTTT.

This chain links TRBV28 with TRBJ1-1, with D possibly matching TRBD1 (5 bases). The germline V and J ends were trimmed by 9 bases and 6 bases, with 14 bases remaining between them. CDR3 size: 12 residues. Germline-derived CDR1 and CDR2 are MDHEN and SYDVKM. CDR3 coding DNA: TGTGCCAGTGGGGCCGCGGGGGCTGAAGCTTTCTTT. Translation gives CASGAAGAEAFF.

This clonotype was observed at least ten times. The gene calls are TRBV2 and TRBJ2-5, with 7 bases that match TRBD1. CDR3 length: 14 residues. J gave up 7 bases and V 6 bases, and 11 bases lay outside the gene matches. Germline-derived CDR1 and CDR2 are SNHLY and FYNNEI. The CDR3 sequence is CASRQTGNVGTQYF. In DNA, the CDR3 is TGTGCCAGCAGACAGACAGGGAACGTCGGGACCCAGTACTTC.

This clonotype came up a few times. The rearrangement links TRBV10-2 to TRBJ2-7; 8 bases are a match to TRBD2. The V segment lost 7 bases and the J segment 4 bases; nucleotides outside the gene matches: 6. The germline CDR1 and CDR2 sequences are WSHSY and SAAADI. The CDR3 sequence is 13 residues long. The chain's CDR3 is CASKAGGAYEQYF. The CDR3 DNA reads TGCGCCAGCAAAGCCGGGGGGGCTTACGAGCAGTACTTC.

V usage is TRBV6-1 and J usage is TRBJ1-2; a weak D match, TRBD1 (5 bases). Germline V gives CDR1 MNHNS, CDR2 SASEGT. The germline V and J ends were trimmed by 4 bases and 4 bases, with 10 bases remaining between them. The CDR3 extends over 13 amino acids. CDR3 DNA: TGTGCCAGCAGTGCTCAGGGAGGCTATGGCTACACCTTC. Its translation is CASSAQGGYGYTF.

The rearrangement uses TRBV28 and TRBJ2-3; D ambiguous. With 4 bases removed from V and 4 bases from J, the gap between germline ends came to 18 bases. There are 16 residues in the CDR3. Germline V CDR1 and CDR2: MDHEN, SYDVKM. This CDR3 reads CASSSLDFGNADTQYF. CDR3 bases: TGTGCCAGCAGTTCCCTAGATTTCGGTAACGCAGATACGCAGTATTTT.

In its sample, this clonotype was seen many times. The chain links TRBV28 to TRBJ1-5; 8 bases map to TRBD1. Germline CDR1 and CDR2: MDHEN and SYDVKM. CDR3 size: 14 residues. Germline trimming cut 3 bases from V and 5 bases from J; bases unmatched to any gene: 3. The CDR3: CASSLRQGYQPQHF. The CDR3 coding sequence is TGTGCCAGCAGTTTGCGACAGGGGTATCAGCCCCAGCATTTT.

This chain joins TRBV19 and TRBJ1-6; D may be TRBD1 (5 bases). Trimming removed 9 bases at V and 6 bases at J, with 12 bases between. Germline V gives CDR1 LNHDA, CDR2 SQIVND (reference sequence). The CDR3 sequence is 13 residues long. CDR3 bases: TGTGCCAGCCAGAGACAGATTAATTCACCCCTCCACTTT. It translates to CASQRQINSPLHF.

This clonotype showed up just a few times. The chain carries TRBV12-5 and TRBJ2-4; tentative D call: TRBD1 (6 bases). The CDR3 has 13 residues. CDR1 and CDR2 (germline): LGHNT, FRNRAP. V gave up 7 bases and J gave up 9 bases, with 16 bases separating them. The CDR3 region is CASAQGQGPIQYF. In DNA form, the CDR3 reads TGTGCTAGTGCGCAGGGTCAGGGGCCCATTCAGTACTTC.

The chain employs TRBV7-3 and TRBJ2-3, with a weak D call TRBD2 (6 bases). The CDR3 is made up of 16 amino acids. V shed 2 bases and J shed 4 bases, with 16 bases lying between them. Germline CDR1 SGHTA, CDR2 FQGTGA. Here the CDR3 DNA reads TGTGCCAGCAGCTTATACGGGGACTTAGCATCAGATACGCAGTATTTT. Protein sequence: CASSLYGDLASDTQYF. Based on the CDR3 plus reference TRBV7-3 and TRBJ2-3, the full variable domain is GAGVSQTPSNKVTEKGKYVELRCDPISGHTALYWYRQSLGQGPEFLIYFQGTGAADDSGLPNDRFFAVRPEGSVSTLKIQRTERGDSAVYLCASSLYGDLASDTQYFGPGTRLTVL.

This clonotype was counted at least ten times. The V gene is TRBV24-1, the J gene TRBJ1-2, with D unresolved. V lost 2 bases, J lost 8 bases, and 5 bases lay in between. Germline V gene lookup returns CDR1 KGHDR and CDR2 SFDVKD. The CDR3 is 11 amino acids. The CDR3 DNA is TGTGCCACCAGTGATTGGGGAGGCTACACCTTC. As protein: CATSDWGGYTF.

There are a few counts of this clonotype. V gene TRBV7-8 combines with J gene TRBJ2-1; D may be TRBD1 (7 bases). The germline V gene encodes CDR1 SGHVS and CDR2 FQNEAQ. The CDR3 has 14 residues. Trimming left V 5 bases short and J 10 bases short, with 18 bases between. The CDR3 DNA sequence: TGTGCCAGCAGCCCGGGCGGGGACAGACTCGAGCAGTTCTTC. Its translation: CASSPGGDRLEQFF.

This rearrangement joins TRBV27 to TRBJ1-1; perhaps TRBD1 as D (5 bases). CDR3 size: 19 residues. Germline CDR1 is MNHEY and CDR2 is SMNVEV (reference sequence). Trimming removed 6 bases at V and 0 bases at J, with 26 bases between. The CDR3 sequence is CASSPLEGAGQPMNTEAFF. The CDR3 DNA reads TGTGCCAGCAGCCCTCTCGAAGGGGCAGGGCAACCGATGAACACTGAAGCTTTCTTT.

This chain uses TRBV12-3 or TRBV12-4 with TRBJ2-1; D is undetermined. Trimming pared 7 bases from V and 6 bases from J, leaving 22 bases between. The CDR3 loop spans 16 amino acids. Written as DNA, the CDR3 is TGTGCCAGCACCACAGTCGGCAAGCGTACCGGCAATGAGCAGTTCTTC. Translating it yields CASTTVGKRTGNEQFF.

The CDR3 protein is CASSEWLRTNSGANVLTF. The CDR3 DNA follows: TGTGCCAGCAGTGAATGGTTGCGTACTAACTCTGGGGCCAACGTCCTGACTTTC. This rearrangement joins TRBV6-1 to TRBJ2-6; D unclear. Germline lookup yields CDR1 MNHNS and CDR2 SASEGT. The CDR3 loop spans 18 amino acids. With 2 bases removed from V and 0 bases from J, the gap between germline ends came to 14 bases.

Only a few counts were recorded for this clonotype. The J gene is TRBJ2-2, the V gene TRBV5-6; D gene unclear. V dropped 6 bases and J dropped 4 bases, with 10 bases sitting between them. Germline lookup yields CDR1 SGHDT and CDR2 YYEEEE. CDR3 length equals 13 residues. CDR3 coding DNA: TGTGCCAGCAAGGAAGGTAGCACCGGGGAGCTGTTTTTT. Its translation is CASKEGSTGELFF.

Ten or more counts support this clonotype. This sequence joins TRBV24-1 and TRBJ1-4, with 10 bases aligning to TRBD1. The CDR3 runs to 16 residues. Germline loops: CDR1 KGHDR, CDR2 SFDVKD. V gave up 2 bases and J gave up 7 bases; unmatched junction bases: 6. CDR3: CATSDWRGTGVEKLFF. CDR3 bases: TGTGCCACCAGTGATTGGCGTGGGACAGGGGTTGAAAAACTGTTTTTT.

This rearrangement joins TRBV5-1 to TRBJ2-3; D is undetermined. V lost 0 bases and J lost 2, with 7 bases in between. This CDR3 contains 14 residues. Germline CDR1 SGHRS, CDR2 YFSETQ. The CDR3 loop is CASSLDKATDTQYF. The CDR3 DNA reads as TGCGCCAGCAGCTTGGACAAGGCCACAGATACGCAGTATTTT.